This TCR beta chain originates from a study of cytomegalovirus exposure and HLA in healthy donors. Study findings and constraints: For most TCR sequences rarity was the rule, although some public TCRs occurred in many donors. CMV serostatus was the only immune exposure information that was available.

Unmatched junction bases numbered 5, after V lost 5 bases and J lost 6 bases. This CDR3 comprises 15 residues. Germline V lookup: CDR1 SGHVS, CDR2 FQNEAQ. Primers included in the PCR were 60 Vbeta and 13 Jbeta primers. The method was immunoSEQ multiplex PCR; TCRdb's version includes in-frame clones alone and lacks a portion of them. Of about 110,000 clones in the sample, 74% were seen once. Concerning this clone itself: Its target is not known.

The sequence was obtained from a middle-aged man in good health and CMV-seropositive. Specimen: PBMCs. V usage is TRBV7-8 and J usage is TRBJ2-3; 13 bases fit TRBD2. In nucleotides, the CDR3 is TGTGCCAGCAGCCTACTAGCGGGAGGGGCGGATACGCAGTATTTT. It is translated as CASSLLAGGADTQYF. Variable domain in full (rest from reference TRBV7-8 and TRBJ2-3): GAGVSQSPRYKVAKRGQDVALRCDPISGHVSLFWYQQALGQGPEFLTYFQNEAQLDKSGLPSDRFFAERPEGSVSTLKIQRTQQEDSAVYLCASSLLAGGADTQYFGPGTRLTVL.